These T cell receptor beta chains were read from a single sample in a study of CD8+ T cells in alopecia areata. Libraries were prepared by immunoSEQ multiplex PCR; TCRdb keeps only in-frame clonotypes and omits some of them. The sample holds 200,000 to 250,000 clones; 50% to 70% are singletons and the top ten take around 1.4%. Sequencing was performed on CD4+ T cells sorted from blood, taken at week 4, from a patient treated with tofacitinib. The source of these receptors is a human donor with alopecia areata. Each CDR3 is given with its conserved first and last residue. The D gene is left open where the match is weak. Rows may omit the clone size; those that give it use once, few, many or a size class.

>TRBJ2-2|TRBD1|TRBV5-4|NA
TGTGCCAGCAGCAAACCGGGACAGGGAAACACCGGGGAGCTGTTTTTT
CASSKPGQGNTGELFF
>TRBJ2-5|NA|TRBV5-1|NA
TGCGCCAGCAGCGCAGACAGTAACCAAGAGACCCAGTACTTC
CASSADSNQETQYF
>TRBJ2-2|NA|TRBV14|NA
TGTGCCAGCAGCCAAGGAGGGACCCCCCTCACCGGGGAGCTGTTTTTT
CASSQGGTPLTGELFF
>TRBJ1-2|NA|TRBV7-2|NA
TGTGCCAGCAGCTCAGCGGACAGATCTAATGGCTACACCTTC
CASSSADRSNGYTF
>TRBJ1-1|NA|TRBV12-5|few
TGTGCTAGTGGTCCTCCACAGGGTCCTACCACTGAAGCTTTCTTT
CASGPPQGPTTEAFF
>TRBJ2-1|TRBD2|TRBV9|NA
TGTGCCAGCAGCGTTCTACCGACTAGCGGGAGCAATGAGCAGTTCTTC
CASSVLPTSGSNEQFF
>TRBJ1-1|TRBD1|TRBV18|NA
TGTGCCAGCTCACCGGGACAGACCATTGGGAACACTGAAGCTTTCTTT
CASSPGQTIGNTEAFF
>TRBJ2-5|TRBD1|TRBV7-6|NA
TGTGCCAGCAGCTGGACAGGGGGGGAGACCCAGTACTTC
CASSWTGGETQYF
>TRBJ2-7|TRBD2|TRBV6-5|NA
TGTGCCAGCATTCCGACTAGCGGGGGCCCCTACGAGCAGTACTTC
CASIPTSGGPYEQYF
>TRBJ2-6|NA|TRBV30|NA
TGTGCCTGGAGTTTCAGGGGCCCTACTCCAGCCTCTGGGGCCAACGTCCTGACTTTC
CAWSFRGPTPASGANVLTF
>TRBJ2-7|TRBD2|TRBV7-9|few
TGTGCCAGCAGCTTAGCGGGACTAGCGGGTCGTGACGAGCAGTACTTC
CASSLAGLAGRDEQYF
>TRBJ2-7|NA|TRBV11-2|NA
TGTGCCAGCAGCTTAGATGACCTTAAGCAGTACTTC
CASSLDDLKQYF
>TRBJ1-1|TRBD1|TRBV30|few
TGTGCCTGGAGAGAAACAGGGGAATTTAAAGCTTTCTTT
CAWRETGEFKAFF
>TRBJ2-4|NA|TRBV29-1|NA
TGCAGCGTTGCCCCAGGAGAGTCCAAAAACATTCAGTACTTC
CSVAPGESKNIQYF
>TRBJ1-2|NA|TRBV6-6|NA
TGTGCCAGCAGACTCGGACAGTCAAATGGCTACACCTTC
CASRLGQSNGYTF
>TRBJ1-1|TRBD1|TRBV7-9|NA
TGTGCCAGCAGCTTAGACCGGGACAGGACGGAAGCTTTCTTT
CASSLDRDRTEAFF
>TRBJ2-7|NA|TRBV6-5|many
TGTGCCAGCAGACCTCGCCGCGTCTCCTACGAGCAGTACTTC
CASRPRRVSYEQYF
>TRBJ2-7|NA|TRBV4-1|NA
TGCGCCAGCAGCCAAGGCCAGGGCCCCAGATACGAGCAGTACTTC
CASSQGQGPRYEQYF
>TRBJ1-2|NA|TRBV2|NA
TGTGCCAGCAGTGGCGATAGGGGGAAGGGTGGCTACACCTTC
CASSGDRGKGGYTF
>TRBJ1-2|NA|TRBV29-1|NA
TGCAGCGTTGGCCGGGTAGGGTATGGCTACACCTTC
CSVGRVGYGYTF
>TRBJ2-7|NA|TRBV7-9|NA
TGTGCCAGCAGCTTAGTTGGAGGGGGTTCTTACGAGCAGTACTTC
CASSLVGGGSYEQYF
>TRBJ2-7|TRBD1|TRBV12-5|NA
TGTGCTAGTGGGGAAGACAGGGGGACTACCTACGAGCAGTACTTC
CASGEDRGTTYEQYF
>TRBJ2-2|TRBD1|TRBV5-6|NA
TGTGCCAGCAGCTTTCGGGACAGAACCGGGGAGCTGTTTTTT
CASSFRDRTGELFF
>TRBJ2-1|NA|TRBV2|few
TGTGCCAGCACCGGATACAATGAGCAGTTCTTC
CASTGYNEQFF
>TRBJ2-3|NA|TRBV6-6|NA
TGTGCCAGCAGTCAAGGGATGCCGGGCACAGATACGCAGTATTTT
CASSQGMPGTDTQYF
>TRBJ1-5|NA|TRBV30|NA
TGTGCCTGGAGTCGAGCAGGGAATCAGCCCCAGCATTTT
CAWSRAGNQPQHF
>TRBJ1-2|TRBD1|TRBV19|few
TGTGCCAGTGGGACAGACTATGGCTACACCTTC
CASGTDYGYTF
>TRBJ2-2|NA|TRBV29-1|few
TGCAGCGTTGGGGTGACGGGGAACACCGGGGAGCTGTTTTTT
CSVGVTGNTGELFF
>TRBJ1-1|NA|TRBV30|NA
TGTGCCTGGAGTCCACCGTATACCGGGACACAGAGGTCGGCAGCTTTCTTT
CAWSPPYTGTQRSAAFF
>TRBJ2-7|NA|TRBV29-1|NA
TGCAGCGCTGGGGACGGCTACGAGCAGTACTTC
CSAGDGYEQYF
>TRBJ2-1|NA|TRBV30|NA
TGTGCCTGGAGTGGAACTCGCGGCTACAATGAGCAGTTCTTC
CAWSGTRGYNEQFF
>TRBJ1-6|NA|TRBV12-5|NA
TGTGCTAGTGGTTTGGGGGTCTCGGGCCTAAATAATTCACCCCTCCACTTT
CASGLGVSGLNNSPLHF
>TRBJ2-5|NA|TRBV6-6|NA
TGTGCCAGCAGTACGGGACTCCAAGAGACCCAGTACTTC
CASSTGLQETQYF
>TRBJ1-2|NA|TRBV7-2|once
TGTGCCAGCAGCTTAGGCGTTAACTATGGCTACACCTTC
CASSLGVNYGYTF
>TRBJ2-7|NA|TRBV29-1|NA
TGCAGCGTTGGGACGGTCGCCTACGAGCAGTACTTC
CSVGTVAYEQYF
>TRBJ2-7|TRBD1|TRBV9|few
TGTGCCAGCAGCTCTCGGACAGGGGGTGACGAGCAGTACTTC
CASSSRTGGDEQYF